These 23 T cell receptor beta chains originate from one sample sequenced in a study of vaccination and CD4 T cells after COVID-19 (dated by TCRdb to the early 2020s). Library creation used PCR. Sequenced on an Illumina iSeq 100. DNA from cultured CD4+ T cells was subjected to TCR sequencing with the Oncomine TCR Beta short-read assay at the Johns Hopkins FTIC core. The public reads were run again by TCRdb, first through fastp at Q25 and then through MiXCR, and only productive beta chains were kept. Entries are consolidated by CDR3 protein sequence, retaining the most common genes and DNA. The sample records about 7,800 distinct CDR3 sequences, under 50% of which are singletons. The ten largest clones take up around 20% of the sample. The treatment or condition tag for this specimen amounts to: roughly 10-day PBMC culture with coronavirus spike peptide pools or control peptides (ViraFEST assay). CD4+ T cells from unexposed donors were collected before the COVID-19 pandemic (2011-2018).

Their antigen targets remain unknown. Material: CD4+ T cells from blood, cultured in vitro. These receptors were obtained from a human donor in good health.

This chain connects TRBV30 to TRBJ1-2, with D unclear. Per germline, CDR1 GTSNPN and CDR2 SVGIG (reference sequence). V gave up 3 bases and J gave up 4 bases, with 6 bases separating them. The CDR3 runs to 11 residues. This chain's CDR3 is CAWRFSYGYTF. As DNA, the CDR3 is TGTGCCTGGAGGTTTAGCTATGGCTACACCTTC. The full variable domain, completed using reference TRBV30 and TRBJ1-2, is SQTIHQWPATLVQPVGSPLSLECTVEGTSNPNLYWYRQAAGRGLQLLFYSVGIGQISSEVPQNLSASRPQDRQFILSSKKLLLSDSGFYLCAWRFSYGYTFGSGTRLTVV.

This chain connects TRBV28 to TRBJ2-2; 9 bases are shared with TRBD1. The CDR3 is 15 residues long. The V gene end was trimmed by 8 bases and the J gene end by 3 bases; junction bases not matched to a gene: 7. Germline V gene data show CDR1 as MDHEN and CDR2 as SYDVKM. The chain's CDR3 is CASGRTGEYTGELFF. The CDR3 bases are TGTGCCAGCGGCAGGACAGGGGAGTACACCGGGGAGCTGTTTTTT.

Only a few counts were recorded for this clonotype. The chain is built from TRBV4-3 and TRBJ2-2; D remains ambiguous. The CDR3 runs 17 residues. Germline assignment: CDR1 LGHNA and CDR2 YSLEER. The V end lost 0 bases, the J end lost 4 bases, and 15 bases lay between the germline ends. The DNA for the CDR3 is TGCGCCAGCAGCCAAGATAGGCAAACGGTGGGCACCGGGGAGCTGTTTTTT. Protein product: CASSQDRQTVGTGELFF.

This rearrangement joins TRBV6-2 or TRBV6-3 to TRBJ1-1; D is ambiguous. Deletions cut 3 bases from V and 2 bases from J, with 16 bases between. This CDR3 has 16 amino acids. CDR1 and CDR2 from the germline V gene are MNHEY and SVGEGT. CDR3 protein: CASSYPSPVGNTEAFF. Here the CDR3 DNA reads TGTGCCAGCAGTTATCCTTCGCCGGTGGGAAACACTGAAGCTTTCTTT.

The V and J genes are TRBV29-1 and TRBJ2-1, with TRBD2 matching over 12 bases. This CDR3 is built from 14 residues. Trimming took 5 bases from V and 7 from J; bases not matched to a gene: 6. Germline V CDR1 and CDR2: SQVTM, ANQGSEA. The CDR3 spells CSVLTSGSGNEQFF. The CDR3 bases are TGCAGCGTTCTGACTAGCGGGAGTGGTAATGAGCAGTTCTTC.

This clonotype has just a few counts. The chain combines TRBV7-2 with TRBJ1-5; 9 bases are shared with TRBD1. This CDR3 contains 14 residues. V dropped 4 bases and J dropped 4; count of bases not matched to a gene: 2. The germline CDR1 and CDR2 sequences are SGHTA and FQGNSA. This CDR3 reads CASSSDRGNQPQHF. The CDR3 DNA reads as TGTGCCAGCAGCTCGGACAGGGGAAATCAGCCCCAGCATTTT.

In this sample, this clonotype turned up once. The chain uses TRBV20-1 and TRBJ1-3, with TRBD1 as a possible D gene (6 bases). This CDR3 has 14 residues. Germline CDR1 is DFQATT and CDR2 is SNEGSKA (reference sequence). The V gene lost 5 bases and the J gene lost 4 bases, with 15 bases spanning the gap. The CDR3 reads CSAPVQGAGNTIYF. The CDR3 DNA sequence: TGCAGTGCTCCCGTACAGGGCGCAGGAAACACCATATATTTT.

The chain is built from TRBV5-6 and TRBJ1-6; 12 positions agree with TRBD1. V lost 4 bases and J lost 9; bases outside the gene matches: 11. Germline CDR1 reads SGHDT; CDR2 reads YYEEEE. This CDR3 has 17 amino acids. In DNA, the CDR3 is TGTGCCAGCAGCCAGATTGCCGGGACAGGGGGCCGTTCACCCCTCCACTTT. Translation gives CASSQIAGTGGRSPLHF.

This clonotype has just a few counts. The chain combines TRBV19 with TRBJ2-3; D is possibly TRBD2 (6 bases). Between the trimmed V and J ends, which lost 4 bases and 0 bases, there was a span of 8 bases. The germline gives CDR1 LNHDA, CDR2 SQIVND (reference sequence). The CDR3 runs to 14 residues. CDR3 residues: CASSRLDSTDTQYF. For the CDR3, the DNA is TGTGCCAGTAGTAGACTAGATAGCACAGATACGCAGTATTTT.

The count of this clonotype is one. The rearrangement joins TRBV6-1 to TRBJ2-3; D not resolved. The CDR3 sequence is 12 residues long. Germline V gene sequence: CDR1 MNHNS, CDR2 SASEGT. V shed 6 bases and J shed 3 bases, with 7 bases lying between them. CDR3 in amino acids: CASSQLTDTQYF. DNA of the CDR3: TGTGCCAGCAGCCAGCTAACAGATACGCAGTATTTT.

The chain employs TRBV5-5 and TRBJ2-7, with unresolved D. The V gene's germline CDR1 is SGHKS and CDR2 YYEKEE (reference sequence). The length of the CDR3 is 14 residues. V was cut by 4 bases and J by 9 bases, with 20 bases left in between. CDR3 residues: CASSQLTGVDVQYF. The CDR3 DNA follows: TGTGCCAGCAGCCAGCTAACGGGCGTTGATGTGCAGTACTTC. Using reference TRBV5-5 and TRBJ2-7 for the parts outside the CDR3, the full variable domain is DAGVTQSPTHLIKTRGQQVTLRCSPISGHKSVSWYQQVLGQGPQFIFQYYEKEERGRGNFPDRFSARQFPNYSSELNVNALLLGDSALYLCASSQLTGVDVQYFGPGTRLTVT.

The CDR3 loop is CSARTAGELFF. The CDR3 nucleotides are TGCAGTGCTAGGACTGCCGGGGAGCTGTTTTTT. The chain combines TRBV20-1 with TRBJ2-2; D call uncertain. Germline V gives CDR1 DFQATT, CDR2 SNEGSKA (reference sequence). This CDR3 has 11 residues. With 3 bases removed from V and 6 bases from J, the gap between germline ends came to 5 bases.

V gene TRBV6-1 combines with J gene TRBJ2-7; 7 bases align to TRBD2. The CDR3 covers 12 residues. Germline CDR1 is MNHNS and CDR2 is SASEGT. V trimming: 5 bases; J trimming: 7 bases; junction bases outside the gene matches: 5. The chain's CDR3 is CASSLLSGEQYF. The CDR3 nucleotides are TGTGCCAGCAGTCTTCTTAGCGGGGAGCAGTACTTC.

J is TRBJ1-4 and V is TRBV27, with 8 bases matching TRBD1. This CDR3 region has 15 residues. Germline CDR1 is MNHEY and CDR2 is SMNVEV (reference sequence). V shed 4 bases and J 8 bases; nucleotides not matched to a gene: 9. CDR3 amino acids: CASSSGGQGNEKLFF. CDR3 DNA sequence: TGTGCCAGCAGTTCCGGTGGACAGGGAAACGAAAAACTGTTTTTT.

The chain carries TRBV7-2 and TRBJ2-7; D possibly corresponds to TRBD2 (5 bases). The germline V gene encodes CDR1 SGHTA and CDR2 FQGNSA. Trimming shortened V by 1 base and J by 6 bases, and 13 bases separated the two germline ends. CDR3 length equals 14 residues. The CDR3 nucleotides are TGTGCCAGCAGCTTAGGGGTGGGAGTAACCGAGCAGTACTTC. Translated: CASSLGVGVTEQYF. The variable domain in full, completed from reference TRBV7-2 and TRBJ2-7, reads GAGVSQSPSNKVTEKGKDVELRCDPISGHTALYWYRQSLGQGLEFLIYFQGNSAPDKSGLPSDRFSAERTGGSVSTLTIQRTQQEDSAVYLCASSLGVGVTEQYFGPGTRLTVT.

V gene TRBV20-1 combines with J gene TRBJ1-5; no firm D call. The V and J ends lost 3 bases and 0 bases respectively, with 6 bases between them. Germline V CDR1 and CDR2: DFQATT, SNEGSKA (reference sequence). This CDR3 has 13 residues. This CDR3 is CSARSSSNQPQHF. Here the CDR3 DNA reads TGCAGTGCTAGGAGTAGTAGCAATCAGCCCCAGCATTTT.

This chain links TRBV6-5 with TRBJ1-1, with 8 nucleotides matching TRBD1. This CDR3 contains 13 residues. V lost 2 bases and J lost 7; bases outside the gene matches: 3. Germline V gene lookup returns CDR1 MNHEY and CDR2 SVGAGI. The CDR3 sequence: CASSYTTGGEAFF. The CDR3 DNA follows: TGTGCCAGCAGTTACACCACAGGGGGTGAAGCTTTCTTT.

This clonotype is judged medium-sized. This CDR3 is CSARDRSGATDTQYF. The CDR3 nucleotides are TGCAGTGCTAGAGATCGGAGCGGAGCAACAGATACGCAGTATTTT. The J gene is TRBJ2-3, the V gene TRBV20-1; D may be TRBD2 (5 bases). V dropped 0 bases and J dropped 3 bases, with 13 bases sitting between them. This CDR3 region has 15 residues. The germline V gene has CDR1 DFQATT and CDR2 SNEGSKA (reference sequence).

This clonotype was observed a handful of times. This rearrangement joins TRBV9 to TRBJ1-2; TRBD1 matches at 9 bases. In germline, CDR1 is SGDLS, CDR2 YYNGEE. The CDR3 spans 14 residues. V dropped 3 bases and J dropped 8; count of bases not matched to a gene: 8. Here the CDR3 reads CASSGPQGQGGYTF. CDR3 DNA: TGTGCCAGCAGCGGGCCACAGGGACAGGGAGGCTACACCTTC.

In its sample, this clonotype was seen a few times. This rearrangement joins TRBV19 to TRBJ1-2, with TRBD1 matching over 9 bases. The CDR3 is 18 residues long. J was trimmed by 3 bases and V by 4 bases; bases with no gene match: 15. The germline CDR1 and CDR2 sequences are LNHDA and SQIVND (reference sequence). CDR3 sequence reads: CASSTLRDRVVSDYGYTF. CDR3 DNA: TGTGCCAGTAGTACCCTCCGGGACAGGGTCGTATCTGACTATGGCTACACCTTC.

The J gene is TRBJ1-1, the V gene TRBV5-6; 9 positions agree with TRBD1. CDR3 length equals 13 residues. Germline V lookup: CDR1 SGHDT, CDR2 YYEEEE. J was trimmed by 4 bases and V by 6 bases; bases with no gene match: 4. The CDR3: CASIEQGATEAFF. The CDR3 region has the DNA TGTGCCAGCATCGAACAGGGGGCCACTGAAGCTTTCTTT.

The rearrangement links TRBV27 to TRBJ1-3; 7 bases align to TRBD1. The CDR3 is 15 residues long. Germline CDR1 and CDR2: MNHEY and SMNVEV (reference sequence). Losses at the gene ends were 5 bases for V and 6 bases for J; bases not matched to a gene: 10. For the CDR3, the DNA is TGTGCCAGCAGTCCTACAGGGGTTGCCGAAAACACCATATATTTT. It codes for CASSPTGVAENTIYF.

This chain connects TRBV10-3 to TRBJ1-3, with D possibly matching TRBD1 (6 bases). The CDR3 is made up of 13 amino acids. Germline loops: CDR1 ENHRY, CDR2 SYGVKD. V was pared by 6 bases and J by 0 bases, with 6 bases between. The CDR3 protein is CAIRDSSGNTIYF. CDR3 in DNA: TGTGCCATCAGGGACAGCTCTGGAAACACCATATATTTT.